This T cell receptor (beta chain) was found in a study of blood T cell repertoires in COVID-19. Trimming removed 6 bases from V and 5 bases from J, with 16 bases in between. The CDR3 contains 14 residues. In germline, CDR1 is MNHEY, CDR2 SVGAGI. The repertoire was sequenced with immunoSEQ multiplex PCR; TCRdb's copy has only in-frame clones and lacks some. The sample holds around 140,000 clones, approximately 88% seen once. The gene calls are TRBV6-5 and TRBJ2-5; D is perhaps TRBD1 (6 bases). Sequenced input: peripheral blood. This TCR was sampled from a woman in her 50s with acute or convalescent COVID-19. This CDR3 is CASRYLQGIETQYF. CDR3 nucleotides: TGTGCCAGCAGGTACCTACAGGGTATCGAGACCCAGTACTTC.